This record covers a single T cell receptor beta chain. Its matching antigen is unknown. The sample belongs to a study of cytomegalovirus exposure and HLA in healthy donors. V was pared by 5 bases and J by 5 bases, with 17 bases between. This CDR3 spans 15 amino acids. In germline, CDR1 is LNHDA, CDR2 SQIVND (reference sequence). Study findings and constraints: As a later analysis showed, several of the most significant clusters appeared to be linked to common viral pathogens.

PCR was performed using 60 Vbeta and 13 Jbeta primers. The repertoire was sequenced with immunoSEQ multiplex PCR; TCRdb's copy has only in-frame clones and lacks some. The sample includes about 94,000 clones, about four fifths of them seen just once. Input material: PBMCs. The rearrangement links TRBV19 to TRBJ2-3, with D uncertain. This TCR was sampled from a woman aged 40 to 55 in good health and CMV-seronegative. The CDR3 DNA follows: TGTGCCAGTAGTGACTCGCCTTCCCTGGTAGATACGCAGTATTTT. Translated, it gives CASSDSPSLVDTQYF.